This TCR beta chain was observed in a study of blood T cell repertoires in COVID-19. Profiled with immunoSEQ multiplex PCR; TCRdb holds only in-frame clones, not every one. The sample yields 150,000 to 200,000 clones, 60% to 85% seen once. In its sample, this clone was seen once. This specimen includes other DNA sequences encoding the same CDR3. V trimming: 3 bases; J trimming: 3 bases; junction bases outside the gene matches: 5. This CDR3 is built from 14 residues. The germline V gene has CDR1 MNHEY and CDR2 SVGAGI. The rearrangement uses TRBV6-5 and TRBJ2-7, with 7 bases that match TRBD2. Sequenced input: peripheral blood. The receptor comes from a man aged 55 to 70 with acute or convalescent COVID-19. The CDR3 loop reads CASSYSTSIYEQYF. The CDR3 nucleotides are TGTGCCAGCAGTTATTCGACTAGCATCTACGAGCAGTACTTC.